These T cell receptor beta chains were read from a single sample in a study of control samples from healthy donors and cancer patients. Repertoires were generated with immunoSEQ multiplex PCR, while TCRdb's copy carries only in-frame clones and drops some. Here the sample spans approximately 46,000 clones, 87% being singletons. Sequencing was carried out using PBMCs. These receptors were collected from a woman aged 60 to 75 with lung cancer. The CDR3 runs from the conserved cysteine through the conserved F or W. The D gene is left open where the match is weak. Not all rows give a size; the values are once, few, many and, for expanded clones, a class.

J gene: TRBJ1-1; D gene: -; V gene: TRBV2; clone size: -; CDR3 DNA: TGTGCCAGGGACTTACAGGGAGTCACTGAAGCTTTCTTT; CDR3 protein: CARDLQGVTEAFF
J gene: TRBJ2-5; D gene: -; V gene: TRBV10-2; clone size: -; CDR3 DNA: TGCGCCAGCAGTGAAACGGCCGGTCAAGAGACCCAGTACTTC; CDR3 protein: CASSETAGQETQYF
J gene: TRBJ2-4; D gene: TRBD1; V gene: TRBV6-1; clone size: few; CDR3 DNA: TGTGCCAGCAGTGAATCTACCGCAGGGGGCATTCAGTACTTC; CDR3 protein: CASSESTAGGIQYF
J gene: TRBJ1-2; D gene: TRBD1; V gene: TRBV5-1; clone size: -; CDR3 DNA: TGCGCCAGCAGCTTAGGTACAGGGGCCAACTATGGCTACACCTTC; CDR3 protein: CASSLGTGANYGYTF
J gene: TRBJ2-7; D gene: -; V gene: TRBV7-9; clone size: -; CDR3 DNA: TGTGCCAGCAGCTTAGCCAACACCAGAGCTAACTACGAGCAGTACTTC; CDR3 protein: CASSLANTRANYEQYF
J gene: TRBJ2-1; D gene: -; V gene: TRBV19; clone size: -; CDR3 DNA: TGTGCCAGTAGTATAGAACCGGGACGGCACAATGAGCAGTTCTTC; CDR3 protein: CASSIEPGRHNEQFF
J gene: TRBJ2-1; D gene: -; V gene: TRBV13; clone size: -; CDR3 DNA: TGTGCCAGCAACCTCAGGGGCAATGAGCAGTTCTTC; CDR3 protein: CASNLRGNEQFF
J gene: TRBJ2-5; D gene: TRBD1; V gene: TRBV7-2; clone size: -; CDR3 DNA: TGTGCCAGCAGCCAAATGACAGGGTTCAGTGAGACCCAGTACTTC; CDR3 protein: CASSQMTGFSETQYF
J gene: TRBJ2-1; D gene: TRBD2; V gene: TRBV19; clone size: -; CDR3 DNA: TGTGCCAGTAGTCCTAGCGGGAGGGATGAGCAGTTCTTC; CDR3 protein: CASSPSGRDEQFF
J gene: TRBJ2-7; D gene: TRBD2; V gene: TRBV29-1; clone size: -; CDR3 DNA: TGCAGCGTAGGGAGGGAGGGCGCCTACGAGCAGTACTTC; CDR3 protein: CSVGREGAYEQYF
J gene: TRBJ2-7; D gene: TRBD2; V gene: TRBV3-1/TRBV3-2; clone size: once; CDR3 DNA: TGTGCCAGCAGCCACTTGCTGACTAGCGGAGCCTACGAGCAGTACTTC; CDR3 protein: CASSHLLTSGAYEQYF
J gene: TRBJ2-2; D gene: TRBD2; V gene: TRBV6-5; clone size: -; CDR3 DNA: TGTGCCAGCAGTTATCTAGCGGGCTCGAACACCGGGGAGCTGTTTTTT; CDR3 protein: CASSYLAGSNTGELFF
J gene: TRBJ2-7; D gene: TRBD1; V gene: TRBV29-1; clone size: -; CDR3 DNA: TGCAGCGTTGAATGGGACAGGGATGGCTACGAGCAGTACTTC; CDR3 protein: CSVEWDRDGYEQYF
J gene: TRBJ2-6; D gene: TRBD1; V gene: TRBV10-3; clone size: -; CDR3 DNA: TGTGCCATCACTGGGGACAGGGAAATTTCTGGGGCCAACGTCCTGACTTTC; CDR3 protein: CAITGDREISGANVLTF